The TCR beta chain under discussion was sequenced for a study of T cell changes during pregnancy in multiple sclerosis. Produced via immunoSEQ multiplex PCR; TCRdb's table is partial and in-frame only. The sample contains 10,000 to 15,000 clones, roughly 90% of which appear only once. The germline gives CDR1 LNHDA, CDR2 SQIVND (reference sequence). Between the trimmed V and J ends, which lost 6 bases and 5 bases, there was a span of 8 bases. CDR3 size: 11 residues. The rearrangement joins TRBV19 to TRBJ2-7; possible D gene TRBD1, 6 bases. The TCR originated in a female donor in good health, enrolled as a control in a pregnancy study. The sequenced sample was CD8+ T cells from peripheral blood mononuclear cells, obtained after pregnancy. CDR3 sequence (DNA): TGTGCCAGTAGGAACAGGGACGAGCAGTACTTC. This translates into CASRNRDEQYF.